The present entry profiles one T cell receptor beta chain with its context. These data originate in a study of blood T cell repertoires in COVID-19. Study summary: There were acute and convalescent COVID-19 samples, and they came from the United States, Italy and Spain. PBMCs, B-cell-depleted T cells, or T cells provided the cDNA or gDNA that made up the material.

Germline CDR1 reads SGHRS; CDR2 reads YFSETQ. V was trimmed by 5 bases and J by 8 bases, leaving 11 bases between them. The CDR3 length is 13 residues. Authors' data handling: Estimation of nucleated cell counts relied on the amplification of reference gene primers. Libraries were prepared by immunoSEQ multiplex PCR; TCRdb keeps only in-frame clonotypes and omits some of them. V and J calls plus clone size are reproduced from that table; the DNA served to infer D and trimming. The sample carries some 400,000 clones, about 87% recorded once. Material for sequencing was peripheral blood. This receptor was obtained from a human donor in a cohort sampled during active COVID-19. The chain joins TRBV5-1 to TRBJ1-6; TRBD1 is a possible D gene (6 bases). The CDR3 region has the DNA TGCGCCAGCAGAACGACAGGAGATTCACCCCTCCACTTT. Its translation: CASRTTGDSPLHF.